This paragraph reports one TCR beta chain. Its antigen is undetermined. The PCR was carried out with 60 Vbeta primers and 13 Jbeta primers. Libraries were prepared by immunoSEQ multiplex PCR; TCRdb keeps only in-frame clonotypes and omits some of them. Altogether about 160,000 clones are present, 80% being singletons, with the ten largest covering around a tenth. V dropped 6 bases and J dropped 7; count of bases not matched to a gene: 6. Germline V gene sequence: CDR1 SNHLY, CDR2 FYNNEI. There are 16 residues in the CDR3. This sample is drawn from a study of cytomegalovirus exposure and HLA in healthy donors. Overall study results and limits: A classifier reportedly called cytomegalovirus status with high sensitivity and specificity.

The clonotype originates from a man aged 18 to 29 in good health and CMV-seropositive. V usage is TRBV2 and J usage is TRBJ2-2; TRBD2 agrees at 15 bases. The specimen sequenced was PBMCs. CDR3 in amino acids: CASSLGLAGGGGELFF. The CDR3 DNA reads as TGTGCCAGCAGCCTGGGACTAGCGGGAGGTGGCGGGGAGCTGTTTTTT.